A selection of T cell receptor beta chains follows, all from one sample in a study of blood T cell repertoires in COVID-19. Libraries were prepared by immunoSEQ multiplex PCR; TCRdb keeps only in-frame clonotypes and omits some of them. The sample has under 300,000 clones; around three quarters are singletons. Sequenced sample: peripheral blood. These receptors came from a woman older than 75 with acute or convalescent COVID-19. Each CDR3 is given with its conserved first and last residue. A D gene is named only where the DNA matches it firmly. Size is omitted from some rows. Given values are once, few, many or a class for expanded clones.

TRBJ2-5 - TRBV7-9 - TGTGCCAGCAGCTTGGACAGCCACCAAGAGACCCAGTACTTC CASSLDSHQETQYF
TRBJ2-5 - TRBV18 - TGTGCCAGCTCACCACTAGAATGGGAGACCCAGTACTTC CASSPLEWETQYF
TRBJ2-1 TRBD2 TRBV19 - TGTGCCAGTAGGGATAGCGGGGGGAACTCCTACAATGAGCAGTTCTTC CASRDSGGNSYNEQFF
TRBJ1-2 - TRBV4-1 - TGCGCCAGCAGCCACCCTCCGGGAGGAAGCTATGGCTACACCTTC CASSHPPGGSYGYTF
TRBJ2-7 TRBD2 TRBV5-1 few TGCGCCAGCAGCTTGGCCCAGACTAGCGGGGTCTACGAGCAGTACTTC CASSLAQTSGVYEQYF
TRBJ1-1 - TRBV19 few TGTGCCAGTAGTGAGGCGGGACGCACTGAAGCTTTCTTT CASSEAGRTEAFF
TRBJ2-3 TRBD2 TRBV3-1/TRBV3-2 - TGTGCCAGCAGCCAACTAGCGGGAGGAGATACGCAGTATTTT CASSQLAGGDTQYF
TRBJ2-3 - TRBV20-1 few TGCAGTGTTCACAGGTTGGATACGCAGTATTTT CSVHRLDTQYF
TRBJ1-6 TRBD1 TRBV5-6 - TGTGCCAGCAGCCCCACGACAGGGAGGTTCTCCTATAATTCACCCCTCCACTTT CASSPTTGRFSYNSPLHF
TRBJ2-7 - TRBV2 - TGTGCCAGCAGTGGGGGGACACCCCGGACGGGGCAGTACTTC CASSGGTPRTGQYF
TRBJ2-5 TRBD1 TRBV6-7 few TGTGCCAGCAGTTATGGCGCAAAAAGGGACAGGGGGCGGGAGACCCAGTACTTC CASSYGAKRDRGRETQYF